This record covers a single T cell receptor beta chain. Mismatch with germline at one junction end may stem from a read error. The CDR3 is made up of 13 amino acids. Per the germline V gene, CDR1 is SGHVS and CDR2 is FQNEAQ. This sample is part of a study of shared clonotypes between healthy human individuals. Recent acute infections and vaccinations were absent in the healthy HIV-negative adult donors. Libraries were prepared by immunoSEQ multiplex PCR; TCRdb keeps only in-frame clonotypes and omits some of them. The table has a few hundred thousand clones, 65% seen once; the top ten hold around 10%.

The V call is TRBV7-8, the J call TRBJ2-7; D gene unclear. The receptor comes from a man aged 25-45 years in good health. The sequencing sample was made of memory CD4+ T cells sorted from blood. The subset denotes: CD45RA-negative fraction. CDR3 sequence: CTSSSLGRYEQYF. CDR3 coding DNA: TGTACCAGCAGCTCCCTCGGACGATACGAGCAGTACTTC. Full variable domain (outside the CDR3, taken from reference TRBV7-8 and TRBJ2-7): GAGVSQSPRYKVAKRGQDVALRCDPISGHVSLFWYQQALGQGPEFLTYFQNEAQLDKSGLPSDRFFAERPEGSVSTLKIQRTQQEDSAVYLCTSSSLGRYEQYFGPGTRLTVT.